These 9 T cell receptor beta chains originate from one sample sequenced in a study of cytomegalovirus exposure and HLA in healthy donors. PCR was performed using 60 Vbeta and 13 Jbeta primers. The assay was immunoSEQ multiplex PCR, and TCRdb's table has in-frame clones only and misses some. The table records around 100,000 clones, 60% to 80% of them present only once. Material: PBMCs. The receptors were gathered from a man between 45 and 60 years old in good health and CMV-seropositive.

CDR3 coding DNA: TGTGCCTGGAGCCCAGCCGGGACAAAGAGCTCCTACGAGCAGTACTTC. Residues: CAWSPAGTKSSYEQYF. The chain employs TRBV30 and TRBJ2-7, with a possible D match to TRBD1 (6 bases). V lost 3 bases, J lost 0 bases, and 18 bases lay in between. Germline V CDR1 and CDR2: GTSNPN, SVGIG (reference sequence). This CDR3 has 16 amino acids.

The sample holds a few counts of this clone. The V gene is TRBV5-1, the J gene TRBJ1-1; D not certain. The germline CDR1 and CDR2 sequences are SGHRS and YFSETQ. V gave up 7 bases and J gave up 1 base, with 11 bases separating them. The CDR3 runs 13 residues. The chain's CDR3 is CASSRPGNTEAFF. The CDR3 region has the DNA TGCGCCAGCTCCCGTCCAGGGAACACTGAAGCTTTCTTT.

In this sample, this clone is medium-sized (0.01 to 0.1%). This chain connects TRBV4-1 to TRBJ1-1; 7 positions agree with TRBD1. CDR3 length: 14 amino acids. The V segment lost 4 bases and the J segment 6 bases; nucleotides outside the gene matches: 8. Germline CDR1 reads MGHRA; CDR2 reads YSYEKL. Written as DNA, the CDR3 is TGCGCCAGCAGCCTTGACAGGGAAGCCCCTGAAGCTTTCTTT. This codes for CASSLDREAPEAFF.

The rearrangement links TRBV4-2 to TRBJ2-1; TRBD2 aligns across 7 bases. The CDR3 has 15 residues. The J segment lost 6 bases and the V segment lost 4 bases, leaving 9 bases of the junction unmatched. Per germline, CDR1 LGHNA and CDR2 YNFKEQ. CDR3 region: CASSLEGGSSNEQFF. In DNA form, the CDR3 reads TGTGCCAGCAGCCTCGAGGGCGGGAGTAGCAATGAGCAGTTCTTC.

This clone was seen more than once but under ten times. The DNA for the CDR3 is TGTGCCAGCAGCCCGGGACTCGCGGAGAGCAATGAGCAGTTCTTC. Translated, it gives CASSPGLAESNEQFF. The rearrangement links TRBV7-2 to TRBJ2-1; possible D gene TRBD2, 6 bases. The CDR3 totals 15 residues. CDR1 and CDR2 (germline): SGHTA, FQGNSA. The germline V and J ends were trimmed by 5 bases and 6 bases, with 17 bases remaining between them.

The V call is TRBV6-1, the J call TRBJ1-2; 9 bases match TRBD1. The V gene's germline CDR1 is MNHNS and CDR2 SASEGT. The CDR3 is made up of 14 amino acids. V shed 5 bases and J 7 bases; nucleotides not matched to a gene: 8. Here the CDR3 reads CASSSTGQGGGYTF. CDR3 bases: TGTGCCAGCAGTTCAACGGGACAGGGCGGTGGCTACACCTTC.

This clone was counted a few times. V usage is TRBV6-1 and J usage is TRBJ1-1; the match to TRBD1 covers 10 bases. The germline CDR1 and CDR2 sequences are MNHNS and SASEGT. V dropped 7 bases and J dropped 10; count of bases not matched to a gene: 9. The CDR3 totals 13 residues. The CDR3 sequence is CASTLTGGVVAFF. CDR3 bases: TGTGCCAGCACTCTGACAGGGGGCGTAGTAGCTTTCTTT.

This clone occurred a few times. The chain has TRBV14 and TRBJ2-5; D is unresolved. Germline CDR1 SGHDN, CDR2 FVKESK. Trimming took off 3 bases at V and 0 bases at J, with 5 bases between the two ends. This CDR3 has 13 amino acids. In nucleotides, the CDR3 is TGTGCCAGCAGCCAGGGCTACCAAGAGACCCAGTACTTC. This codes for CASSQGYQETQYF. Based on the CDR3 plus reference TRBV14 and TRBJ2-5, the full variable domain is EAGVTQFPSHSVIEKGQTVTLRCDPISGHDNLYWYRRVMGKEIKFLLHFVKESKQDESGMPNNRFLAERTGGTYSTLKVQPAELEDSGVYFCASSQGYQETQYFGPGTRLLVL.

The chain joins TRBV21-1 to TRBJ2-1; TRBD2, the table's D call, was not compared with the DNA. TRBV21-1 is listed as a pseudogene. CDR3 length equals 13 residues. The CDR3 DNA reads TGTGCCAGGGATGGGAGAGCCTACAATGAGCAGTTCTTC. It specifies CARDGRAYNEQFF.